This TCR beta chain was recorded in a study of beta chain features in type 1 diabetes. Study-level findings and limits: Among patients with Type 1 diabetes, TCRB CDR3s were moderately but significantly shorter in every one of the four CD4+ subsets. TCRB repertoires of naive, central memory and Treg cells appeared more similar among patients than among healthy donors.

Turning to this clone: The target antigen is unknown. Other DNA sequences of this sample code for an identical CDR3.

CDR1 is MNHEY, CDR2 SVGAGI, per germline. This CDR3 has 14 amino acids. Trimming cost V 6 bases and J 3 bases; bases outside gene matches: 7. Via the markers CD45RO/CCR7/CD25/CD127/CD95/CD27, stem cell-like memory, regulatory, central memory and naive CD4+ cells were sorted. Reverse transcription of all isolated RNA meant that expressed TCRB transcripts were sequenced. Assay: immunoSEQ multiplex PCR; the TCRdb copy retains only in-frame clones and omits some. The sample comprises approximately 600,000 clones, 12% of which are singletons, and 0.095% to 0.15% rests with the top ten. V is TRBV6-5 and J is TRBJ2-7; 8 nucleotides line up with TRBD1. This clonotype was sampled from a young man with type 1 diabetes. Sequenced: naive CD4+ T cells from blood. Written as DNA, the CDR3 is TGTGCCAGCAGCTACCGGGACAGGAGCTACGAGCAGTACTTC. Translation: CASSYRDRSYEQYF.